This T cell receptor (beta chain) was sequenced during a study of cytomegalovirus exposure and HLA in healthy donors. PCR employed 60 Vbeta and 13 Jbeta primers. Original analysis: There were about 86 million unique TCR beta chains by a later count, and approximately 11 million of them were shared. Assay: immunoSEQ multiplex PCR; the TCRdb copy retains only in-frame clones and omits some. V and J calls plus clone size are reproduced from that table; the DNA served to infer D and trimming. The sample has under 150,000 clones; more than 80% are singletons. Points from the study as a whole: Among immune exposure information, only CMV serostatus was available. Rare TCR sequences dominated, though some public TCRs recurred in many donors.

As for this clone: Its matching antigen is unknown.

CDR3 length equals 14 residues. Looked up from germline, CDR1 is MNHEY and CDR2 is SMNVEV (reference sequence). The chain is built from TRBV27 and TRBJ2-5, with 12 bases identical to TRBD1. The J call may be mistaken, given a closer DNA end match to TRBJ2-7. The sample taken for sequencing was PBMCs. The sequence came from a man aged 25-45 years in good health and CMV-seronegative. In nucleotides, the CDR3 is TGTGCCAGCAGTTCCCGGGACAGGGGGCACGAGCAGTACTTC. The encoded protein is CASSSRDRGHEQYF.